The clone carrying this TCR beta chain has just a few counts. Antigen: not known. The data are from a study of cytomegalovirus exposure and HLA in healthy donors. Findings and limits, study-wide: Roughly uniform sequencing depth across donors was assumed, possibly incorrectly.

Both 60 Vbeta primers and 13 Jbeta primers went into the PCR. The protocol was immunoSEQ multiplex PCR, while the TCRdb copy is restricted to in-frame clones and leaves out a portion. This sample has about 140,000 clones, with roughly 83% found just once. Trimming took 3 bases from V and 6 from J, leaving 15 bases between them. The CDR3 length is 15 residues. Germline V CDR1 and CDR2: MDHEN, SYDVKM. The sequenced sample consisted of PBMCs. V and J are TRBV28 and TRBJ1-5; unclear D gene. The sequence derives from a middle-aged man in good health and CMV-seropositive. As DNA, the CDR3 is TGTGCCAGCAGTTTGGGCCGGCTGGTAATTCAGCCCCAGCATTTT. Encoded protein: CASSLGRLVIQPQHF. The whole variable domain, remainder taken from reference TRBV28 and TRBJ1-5, is DVKVTQSSRYLVKRTGEKVFLECVQDMDHENMFWYRQDPGLGLRLIYFSYDVKMKEKGDIPEGYSVSREKKERFSLILESASTNQTSMYLCASSLGRLVIQPQHFGDGTRLSIL.